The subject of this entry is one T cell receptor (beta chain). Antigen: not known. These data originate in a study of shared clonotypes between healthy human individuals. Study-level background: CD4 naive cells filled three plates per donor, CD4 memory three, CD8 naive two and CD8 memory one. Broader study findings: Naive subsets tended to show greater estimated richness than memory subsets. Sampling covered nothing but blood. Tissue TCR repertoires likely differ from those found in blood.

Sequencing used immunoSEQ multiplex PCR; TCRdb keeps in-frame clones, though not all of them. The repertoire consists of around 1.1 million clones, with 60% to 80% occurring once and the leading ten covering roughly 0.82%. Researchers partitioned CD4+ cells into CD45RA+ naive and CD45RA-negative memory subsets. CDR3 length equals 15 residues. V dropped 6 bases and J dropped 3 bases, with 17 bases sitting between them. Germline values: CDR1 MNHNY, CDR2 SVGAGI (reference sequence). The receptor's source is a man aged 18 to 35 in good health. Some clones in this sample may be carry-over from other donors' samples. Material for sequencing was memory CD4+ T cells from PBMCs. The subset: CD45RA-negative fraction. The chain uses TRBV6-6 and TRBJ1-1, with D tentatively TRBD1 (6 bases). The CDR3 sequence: CASRARTELDTEAFF. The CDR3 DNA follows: TGTGCCAGCAGGGCAAGGACAGAATTAGACACTGAAGCTTTCTTT.